This T cell receptor (beta chain) was observed in a study of beta chain features in type 1 diabetes (dated by TCRdb to the late 2010s). About the investigation overall: Mean age, gender distribution, total cell number and subset yield did not differ between patients and healthy donors. A total of 85 million to 140 million sorted cells were examined across all samples, and a strong correlation was observed between cell number per subset and RNA yield. In the study, TCRB repertoires of sorted circulating CD4+ T cell subsets from recently diagnosed type 1 diabetes patients were compared with those of matched healthy donors. Regulatory and stem cell-like memory subsets were isolated from only 8 patients and roughly 8 healthy donors, whereas naive and central memory subsets came from all 30 or so donors. The paper's findings and limits, for the study overall: A moderate but significant shortening of TCRB CDR3 length was observed in type 1 diabetes patients in all four CD4+ subsets. At VDJ recombination sites, type 1 diabetes patients had fewer insertions and more deleted nucleotides, which implies abnormalities in thymic rearrangement. PCR may preferentially amplify shorter templates, but because patient and control samples were amplified and corrected together, any resulting skew would affect both groups equally. Because small numbers of individuals were included in the HLA sub-analyses, any influence of HLA type on TCRB rearrangement was left unresolved. The naive, central memory and regulatory TCRB repertoires appeared to resemble one another more closely among patients than among healthy donors. Because cDNA rather than genomic DNA was sequenced, highly expressing activated cells could have been over-represented, although no difference in activation and CD3 levels was found between groups.

CDR1 SGDLS and CDR2 YYNGEE are derived from the germline V gene. Trimming removed 4 bases from V and 3 bases from J, leaving 15 bases between the germline ends. The cysteine opens and the phenylalanine closes a CDR3 of 15 amino acids. The entry retains the CDR3 DNA only, 45 bases that are in frame from base 1. From each donor, a single peripheral blood sample of 95 to 150 mL on average was drawn into heparinised tubes. Naive, central memory, regulatory and stem cell-like memory CD4+ T cells were sorted on a BD FACSAria II using a panel including CD45RO, CCR7, CD25, CD127, CD95 and CD27. Every sorted population had a purity above 95%. Right away, PBMCs were isolated by Lymphoprep density gradient centrifugation and were stained directly, with no culture step. Samples were stained and sorted in pairs, with one healthy donor and one patient per experiment, so that batch effects were minimized. This clone has more than one count but fewer than ten. There is no known antigen for this receptor. No base-level quality is on record; no much larger clone is a single base apart.

The High Capacity cDNA Reverse Transcription Kit was used to reverse transcribe all of the isolated RNA, meaning that expressed TCRB transcripts were what got sequenced. Deep immunoSEQ sequencing was applied to naive, central memory and regulatory T cell samples, giving an average of roughly 3.5 million total reads per sample. Sorted cells were lysed in RLT buffer and RNA was extracted with DNase-treated RNeasy Micro or Mini kits, depending on cell number. Each cell subset was processed separately to prevent cross-contamination, with patient and healthy donor samples processed together. The immunoSEQ multiplex PCR was used to amplify TCRB sequences from cDNA, yielding 87-bp fragments that span the CDR3 region. Amplicons were sequenced on the Illumina HiSeq platform. The paper's data handling went like this. Synthetic template baselines were used to correct PCR bias computationally, reads within Hamming distance 2 were collapsed together, and singletons that could not be merged were discarded. Reads were aligned against IMGT so that V, D and J genes, CDR3 length and insertions or deletions at six rearrangement sites could be assigned. Clonotype counts were normalized to sorted cell number within each subset before computing true diversity and Gini coefficients with the tcR R package. The overlap coefficient, calculated on TCRB nucleotide sequences, was used to quantify repertoire sharing. As a proxy for the pre-selection repertoire, out-of-frame TCRB sequences from naive cells were analyzed. TCRdb took this table from immuneACCESS and kept in-frame rearrangements with V and J called. Such tables lack part of the clones; where checked against another copy, unresolved V genes explain under half of the gap, and the rest is unexplained. V, J and clone size were drawn from that table, and D and trimming were deduced from the DNA. Across this sample there are more than 350,000 clones, with about 10% seen only once. The ten largest clones add up to more than 0.045% of the sample.

The chain was built from TRBV9 and TRBJ2-3; a confident D gene designation cannot be given. The receptor was isolated from a woman between 18 and 30 years old in good health. Sequenced material: naive CD4+ T cells from blood. This specimen's cell subset or site label, interpreted: true naive CD4+ T cells. The CDR3 here reads CASSFIPVKTDTQYF. The bases are TGTGCCAGCAGCTTCATACCAGTAAAAACAGATACGCAGTATTTT.